This T cell receptor beta chain was captured by sequencing in a study of blood T cell repertoires in COVID-19. At the level of the study: There were acute and convalescent COVID-19 samples, and they came from the United States, Italy and Spain.

All recovered Cohort 3 donors got two negative PCRs, got clearance, or saw symptom resolution. V lost 5 bases, J lost 3 bases, and 4 bases stayed unmatched. CDR1 is SQVTM, CDR2 ANQGSEA, per germline. The CDR3 totals 14 residues. Authors' data handling: Estimates of nucleated cell counts were drawn from the amplification of reference gene primers. Data came from immunoSEQ multiplex PCR; TCRdb stores just in-frame clones and leaves some out. The V and J calls and the clone size are those of that table, but D and trimming were determined from the DNA. The sample yields about 480,000 clones, roughly 88% seen once.

This receptor was identified in a woman aged 40-49 years who had recovered from COVID-19. What was sequenced was PBMCs or T cells enriched from blood (not recorded which). V is TRBV29-1 and J is TRBJ2-2; 9 bases agree with TRBD1. The CDR3 region is CSVLQGAHTGELFF. The CDR3 DNA sequence: TGCAGCGTTTTACAGGGGGCCCACACCGGGGAGCTGTTTTTT.